A selection of T cell receptor beta chains follows, all from one sample in a study of human T cells and chemical hapten exposure. TCRdb ran MiXCR on the RACE reads and lists one entry per CDR3 protein. The table shows fewer than 500,000 distinct CDR3 sequences, with around 5% occurring only once. Source: whole blood, taken in connection with sensitization to the hapten diphenylcyclopropenone (DPC). The receptors stem from a woman between 45 and 65 years old with alopecia areata. Some clones in this sample may be carry-over from other donors' samples. CDR3s include the opening cysteine and the closing phenylalanine or tryptophan.

J,length,V,CDR3
TRBJ2-5,16,TRBV5-5,CASSLPGLVGTETQYF
TRBJ1-1,16,TRBV6-5,CASRPTARAPNTEAFF
TRBJ2-3,14,TRBV7-3,CASSFSSATDTQYF
TRBJ1-4,14,TRBV6-1,CASSERGNGEKLFF
TRBJ1-1,14,TRBV4-1,CASSQDGQVFEAFF
TRBJ2-7,15,TRBV13,CASSLGGGAEYEQYF
TRBJ1-2,13,TRBV6-1,CASSEGTAYGYTF
TRBJ2-1,14,TRBV13,CASTGRVPYNEQFF
TRBJ1-3,16,TRBV25-1,CASSSQGLFSGNTIYF
TRBJ2-1,15,TRBV2,CASSEGSGGFYEQFF
TRBJ2-7,14,TRBV20-1,CSAPSWRGAYEQYF
TRBJ2-3,13,TRBV5-5,CASSFRESDTQYF
TRBJ1-3,14,TRBV15,CATSRGVLGNTIYF
TRBJ1-1,15,TRBV12-3/TRBV12-4,CASSSTAGPNTEAFF
TRBJ2-7,15,TRBV9,CASSVATGGRDEQYF
TRBJ2-6,15,TRBV11-2,CASSFSTAGANVLTF
TRBJ2-6,17,TRBV28,CASSPTGLSSGANVLTF
TRBJ2-7,10,TRBV5-1,CASSLDEQYF
TRBJ2-3,13,TRBV27,CASSTYSTDTQYF
TRBJ2-4,15,TRBV20-1,CSANSGYRGKNIQYF
TRBJ2-5,15,TRBV7-9,CASSLGRGRQETQYF
TRBJ2-1,14,TRBV29-1,CSATGLARGNEQFF
TRBJ2-5,17,TRBV25-1,CASSAQPGLAGEETQYF
TRBJ2-7,14,TRBV27,CASSPRARTTEQYF
TRBJ1-4,12,TRBV30,CAWSATNEKLFF
TRBJ1-6,15,TRBV20-1,CSAPMAGPDNSPLHF
TRBJ2-7,13,TRBV29-1,CSVLLAETYEQYF